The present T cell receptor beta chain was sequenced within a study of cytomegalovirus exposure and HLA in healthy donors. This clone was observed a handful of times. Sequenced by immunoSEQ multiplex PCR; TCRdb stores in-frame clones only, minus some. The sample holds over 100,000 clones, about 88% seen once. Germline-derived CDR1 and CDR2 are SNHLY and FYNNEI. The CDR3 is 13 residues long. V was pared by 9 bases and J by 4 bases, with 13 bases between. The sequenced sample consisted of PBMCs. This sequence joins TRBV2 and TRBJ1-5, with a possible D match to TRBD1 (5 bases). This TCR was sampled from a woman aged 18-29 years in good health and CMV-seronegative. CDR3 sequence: CASTRVWNQPQHF. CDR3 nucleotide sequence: TGTGCCAGTACCAGGGTCTGGAATCAGCCCCAGCATTTT.